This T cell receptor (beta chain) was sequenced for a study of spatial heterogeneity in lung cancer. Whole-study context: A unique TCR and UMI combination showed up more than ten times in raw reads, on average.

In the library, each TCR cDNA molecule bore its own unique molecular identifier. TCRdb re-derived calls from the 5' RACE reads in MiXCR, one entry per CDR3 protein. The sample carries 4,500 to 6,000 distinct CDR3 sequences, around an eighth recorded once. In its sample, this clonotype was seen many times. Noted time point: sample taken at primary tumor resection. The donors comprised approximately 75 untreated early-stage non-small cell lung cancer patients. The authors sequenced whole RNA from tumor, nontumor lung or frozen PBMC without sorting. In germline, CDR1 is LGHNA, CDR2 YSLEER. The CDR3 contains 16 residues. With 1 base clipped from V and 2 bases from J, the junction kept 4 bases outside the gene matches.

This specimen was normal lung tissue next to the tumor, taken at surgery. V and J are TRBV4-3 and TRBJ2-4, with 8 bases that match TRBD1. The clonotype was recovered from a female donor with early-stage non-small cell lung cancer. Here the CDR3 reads CASSQASGGTKNIQYF. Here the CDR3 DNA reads TGCGCCAGCAGCCAAGCTTCAGGGGGCACCAAAAACATTCAGTACTTC.